The 20 T cell receptor beta chains presented below share a single source sample, sequenced in a study of cytomegalovirus exposure and HLA in healthy donors. The PCR had 60 Vbeta and 13 Jbeta primers. Here immunoSEQ multiplex PCR was the method, and the copy in TCRdb shows in-frame clones only, minus some. The profile shows about 87,000 clones, approximately 69% of them singletons. The sequencing input was PBMCs. The source is a man between 25 and 39 years old in good health and CMV-seropositive.

The chain has TRBV7-7 and TRBJ2-7; tentative D call: TRBD2 (6 bases). V was cut by 5 bases and J by 7 bases, with 18 bases left in between. There are 14 residues in the CDR3. Germline CDR1 and CDR2: SSHAT and FNYEAQ (reference sequence). The CDR3 coding sequence is TGTGCCAGCAGCCGAGGACTATCAAACGGGGAGCAGTACTTC. Translating it yields CASSRGLSNGEQYF. The full variable domain, in which reference TRBV7-7 and TRBJ2-7 provide the parts outside the CDR3, is GAGVSQSPRYKVTKRGQDVTLRCDPISSHATLYWYQQALGQGPEFLTYFNYEAQPDKSGLPSDRFSAERPEGSISTLTIQRTEQRDSAMYRCASSRGLSNGEQYFGPGTRLTVT.

The chain couples TRBV20-1 to TRBJ1-4; 7 positions agree with TRBD1. CDR1 DFQATT and CDR2 SNEGSKA come from the germline V gene (reference sequence). This CDR3 region has 11 residues. CDR3 region: CGGQRNEKLFF. CDR3 DNA sequence: TGCGGGGGACAGCGTAATGAAAAACTGTTTTTT.

The chain employs TRBV4-1 and TRBJ2-5; D possibly corresponds to TRBD2 (5 bases). CDR3 length: 13 residues. From germline, CDR1 is MGHRA and CDR2 YSYEKL. Trimming removed 4 bases from V and 5 bases from J, with 11 bases in between. The CDR3 region is CASSRRVGETQYF. The CDR3 region has the DNA TGCGCCAGCAGCCGGCGGGTAGGGGAGACCCAGTACTTC.

The V and J genes are TRBV14 and TRBJ1-2; D unresolved. With 1 base removed from V and 3 bases from J, the gap between germline ends came to 9 bases. Germline V gene lookup returns CDR1 SGHDN and CDR2 FVKESK. The CDR3 length is 14 residues. The CDR3 coding sequence is TGTGCCAGCAGCCAAGTTAGAACCGACTATGGCTACACCTTC. Amino acids: CASSQVRTDYGYTF.

This clone was seen more than once but under ten times. V gene TRBV7-9 combines with J gene TRBJ2-1; 8 bases fit TRBD2. The CDR3 sequence is 19 residues long. The germline gives CDR1 SEHNR, CDR2 FQNEAQ (reference sequence). V gave up 1 base and J gave up 0 bases; unmatched junction bases: 11. Here the CDR3 DNA reads TGTGCCAGCAGCTTAGGTCGGGTCGCGGGAGGCCTCTCCTACAATGAGCAGTTCTTC. It codes for CASSLGRVAGGLSYNEQFF.

In this sample, this clone turned up a few times. The chain joins TRBV4-2 to TRBJ2-7; the match to TRBD1 covers 9 bases. The CDR3 sequence is 14 residues long. V shed 1 base, J shed 6 bases, and the junction held 4 bases outside the gene matches. Per germline, CDR1 LGHNA and CDR2 YNFKEQ. The CDR3 is CASSQGDRVPEQYF. For the CDR3, the DNA is TGTGCCAGCAGCCAAGGGGACAGGGTACCCGAGCAGTACTTC.

The chain employs TRBV10-3 and TRBJ2-3; the match to TRBD1 covers 8 bases. CDR1 is ENHRY, CDR2 SYGVKD, per germline. V lost 6 bases, J lost 3 bases, and 5 bases stayed unmatched. The CDR3 has 14 amino acids. The CDR3 sequence is CAISSGQGTDTQYF. Here the CDR3 DNA reads TGTGCCATCAGCTCAGGACAGGGAACAGATACGCAGTATTTT.

This clone has just a few counts. This sequence joins TRBV10-3 and TRBJ2-1; possible D gene TRBD2, 5 bases. Deletions cut 11 bases from V and 7 bases from J, with 15 bases between. Germline-derived CDR1 and CDR2 are ENHRY and SYGVKD. CDR3 size: 12 residues. The CDR3 bases are TGTGCCTTAAGAGGGTTGGGGAATGAGCAGTTCTTC. This codes for CALRGLGNEQFF.

The gene calls are TRBV10-3 and TRBJ1-2, with unresolved D. Germline CDR1 ENHRY, CDR2 SYGVKD. The CDR3 sequence is 15 residues long. The V gene lost 2 bases and the J gene lost 2 bases, with 12 bases spanning the gap. The CDR3 spells CAISETPGANYGYTF. CDR3 DNA: TGTGCCATCAGTGAGACCCCAGGTGCAAACTATGGCTACACCTTC.

The V call is TRBV30, the J call TRBJ1-1, with no clear D. The CDR3 length is 13 residues. The V gene lost 0 bases and the J gene lost 3 bases, with 8 bases spanning the gap. Germline CDR1 and CDR2: GTSNPN and SVGIG (reference sequence). In nucleotides, the CDR3 is TGTGCCTGGAGTGTTGGTAGATACACTGAAGCTTTCTTT. Its protein product is CAWSVGRYTEAFF.

Turning to this clone: A junction end diverges from the germline sequence, so it may reflect a read error. DNA of the CDR3: TGTGCCAGCAGCGAAGGGCTAGCGGTCCTGAGCTCCTACGAGCAGTACTTC. Its translation is CASSEGLAVLSSYEQYF. The V call is TRBV2, the J call TRBJ2-7; TRBD2 matches 7 bases. The germline CDR1 and CDR2 sequences are SNHLY and FYNNEI. This CDR3 has 17 amino acids.

The V call is TRBV2, the J call TRBJ1-1, with 9 bases lining up with TRBD1. The germline CDR1 and CDR2 sequences are SNHLY and FYNNEI. V lost 5 bases and J lost 7; bases outside the gene matches: 5. The CDR3 is 13 amino acids. The CDR3 sequence: CASSRGQGGEAFF. DNA of the CDR3: TGTGCCAGCAGTCGGGGACAGGGCGGTGAAGCTTTCTTT.

This clone has a single count. The chain couples TRBV19 to TRBJ1-4; the D gene is possibly TRBD1 (6 bases). Looked up from germline, CDR1 is LNHDA and CDR2 is SQIVND (reference sequence). The CDR3 loop spans 12 amino acids. V lost 5 bases, J lost 7 bases, and 8 bases lay in between. CDR3: CASSVQGEKLFF. DNA for the CDR3: TGTGCCAGTAGTGTACAGGGTGAAAAACTGTTTTTT.

The chain has TRBV5-4 and TRBJ2-3; D unresolved. Trimming removed 3 bases from V and 4 bases from J, with 6 bases in between. The CDR3 is 12 amino acids. The germline gives CDR1 SGHNT, CDR2 YYREEE (reference sequence). CDR3 protein: CASSSSSDTQYF. The DNA of the CDR3 is TGTGCCAGCAGCTCCTCTTCAGATACGCAGTATTTT.

The chain employs TRBV7-6 and TRBJ1-3, with D perhaps TRBD1 (6 bases). V lost 5 bases, J lost 4 bases, and 9 bases lay in between. Germline CDR1 and CDR2: SGHVS and FNYEAQ. This CDR3 has 13 amino acids. CDR3 in DNA: TGTGCCAGCAGCGACGGACAGGGAAACACCATATATTTT. Its translation is CASSDGQGNTIYF.

This rearrangement joins TRBV6-5 to TRBJ2-1; 12 bases align to TRBD2. The CDR3 length is 16 residues. Germline trimming cut 0 bases from V and 9 bases from J; bases unmatched to any gene: 6. Germline lookup yields CDR1 MNHEY and CDR2 SVGAGI. The CDR3 reads CASSYSPSGGAIEQFF. CDR3 bases: TGTGCCAGCAGTTACTCTCCTAGCGGGGGGGCCATTGAGCAGTTCTTC.

The rearrangement uses TRBV19 and TRBJ1-2, with TRBD1 identical over 8 bases. CDR3 length: 16 residues. Per germline, CDR1 LNHDA and CDR2 SQIVND (reference sequence). V dropped 5 bases and J dropped 3; count of bases not matched to a gene: 11. The CDR3 DNA reads TGTGCCAGTAGTTTCACTTCCCAGGGGGCGCACTATGGCTACACCTTC. This codes for CASSFTSQGAHYGYTF.

Only a few counts were recorded for this clone. This sequence joins TRBV28 and TRBJ2-1; 9 nucleotides line up with TRBD1. The germline V gene has CDR1 MDHEN and CDR2 SYDVKM. J lost 6 bases, V lost 5 bases, and 8 bases had no gene match. The CDR3 extends over 15 amino acids. The DNA for the CDR3 is TGTGCCAGCAGTCCCCTGACAGGGGGAGGCAATGAGCAGTTCTTC. It yields the protein CASSPLTGGGNEQFF.

The V call is TRBV19, the J call TRBJ1-5; no firm D call. This CDR3 spans 13 amino acids. Germline V gene lookup returns CDR1 LNHDA and CDR2 SQIVND (reference sequence). Trimming took off 5 bases at V and 5 bases at J, with 10 bases between the two ends. CDR3 residues: CASSSNGDQPQHF. The CDR3 DNA is TGTGCCAGTAGTTCCAACGGGGATCAGCCCCAGCATTTT.

This sequence joins TRBV2 and TRBJ2-2; TRBD2 might be the D (5 bases). Germline lookup yields CDR1 SNHLY and CDR2 FYNNEI. There are 15 residues in the CDR3. V was clipped by 5 bases and J by 3 bases, with 13 bases between them. CDR3 protein: CASSPSSLYTGELFF. Written as DNA, the CDR3 is TGTGCCAGCAGTCCCTCTAGCTTATACACCGGGGAGCTGTTTTTT. The complete variable domain, with remaining parts taken from reference TRBV2 and TRBJ2-2, reads EPEVTQTPSHQVTQMGQEVILRCVPISNHLYFYWYRQILGQKVEFLVSFYNNEISEKSEIFDDQFSVERPDGSNFTLKIRSTKLEDSAMYFCASSPSSLYTGELFFGEGSRLTVL.